The entry below gives a single TCR beta chain sequence along with its context. What it binds is unknown. Other nucleotide sequences from this sample produce the same CDR3. These data belong to a study of shared clonotypes between healthy human individuals. Assay: immunoSEQ multiplex PCR; the TCRdb copy retains only in-frame clones and omits some. Among roughly 2.4 million clones listed, approximately 94% were seen once. Germline V gene data show CDR1 as MNHEY and CDR2 as SMNVEV (reference sequence). Trimming stripped 2 bases from V and 4 bases from J, with 6 bases between. The CDR3 spans 13 residues. Points from the study as a whole: Rarefaction showed sorted-subset sequencing was incomplete despite large depth. The small donor group covered limited genetic and exposure diversity. Sharing of clonotypes among donors was expected to vary with sequencing depth.

Sequenced: naive CD4+ T cells sorted from blood. The subset was: CD45RA+ positively selected. The source of this sequence is a man in his late teens or twenties in good health. The genes are TRBV27 and TRBJ1-5; D uncertain. CDR3 in DNA: TGTGCCAGCAGTTTACGGGGAAATCAGCCCCAGCATTTT. Translation: CASSLRGNQPQHF.